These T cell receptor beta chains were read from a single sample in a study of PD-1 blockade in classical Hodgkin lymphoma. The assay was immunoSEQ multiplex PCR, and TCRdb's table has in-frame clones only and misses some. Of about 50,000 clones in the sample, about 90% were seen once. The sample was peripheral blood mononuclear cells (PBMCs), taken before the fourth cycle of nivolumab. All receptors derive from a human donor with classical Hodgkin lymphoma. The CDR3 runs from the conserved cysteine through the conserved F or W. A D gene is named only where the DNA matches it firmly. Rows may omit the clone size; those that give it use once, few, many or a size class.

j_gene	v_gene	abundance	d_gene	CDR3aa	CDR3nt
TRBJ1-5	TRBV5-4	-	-	CASSLGGLSGHQPQHF	TGTGCCAGCAGCTTGGGGGGCTTGTCAGGTCATCAGCCCCAGCATTTT
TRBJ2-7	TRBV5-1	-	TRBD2	CASTVRAGRDEQYF	TGCGCCAGCACGGTCCGAGCGGGAAGGGACGAGCAGTACTTC
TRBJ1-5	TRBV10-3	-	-	CAIRQQGNNQPQHF	TGTGCCATCAGACAACAGGGTAACAATCAGCCCCAGCATTTT
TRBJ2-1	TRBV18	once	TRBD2	CASSPASGRTYNEQFF	TGTGCCAGCTCACCGGCTAGCGGGAGGACCTACAATGAGCAGTTCTTC
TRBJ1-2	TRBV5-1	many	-	CASSLGGAGANYGYTF	TGCGCCAGCAGCTTGGGAGGGGCAGGAGCTAACTATGGCTACACCTTC
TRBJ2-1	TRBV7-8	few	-	CASSPEEGSSYNEQFF	TGTGCCAGCAGCCCAGAGGAGGGGAGCTCCTACAATGAGCAGTTCTTC
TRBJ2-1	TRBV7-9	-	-	CASSSRGGSSYNEQFF	TGTGCCAGCAGCTCAAGAGGCGGTAGCTCCTACAATGAGCAGTTCTTC
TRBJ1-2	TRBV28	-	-	CAIPKGRNYGYTF	TGTGCCATCCCGAAGGGCAGGAACTATGGCTACACCTTC
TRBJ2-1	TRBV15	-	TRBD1	CATSGLRTGGLYNEQFF	TGTGCCACCAGCGGACTCCGGACAGGGGGCTTATACAATGAGCAGTTCTTC
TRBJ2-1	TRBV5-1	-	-	CASSLARNGAQNEQFF	TGCGCCAGCAGCTTGGCCAGGAACGGGGCTCAAAATGAGCAGTTCTTC
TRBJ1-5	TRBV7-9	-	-	CASSLQGASNQPQHF	TGTGCCAGCAGTCTTCAAGGGGCAAGCAATCAGCCCCAGCATTTT
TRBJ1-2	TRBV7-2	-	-	CASRDPIKSGAKGYTF	TGTGCCAGCAGAGACCCAATCAAGTCAGGGGCTAAGGGCTACACCTTC
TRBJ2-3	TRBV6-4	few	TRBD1	CASSDGQGLTDTQYF	TGTGCCAGCAGTGACGGACAGGGGCTCACAGATACGCAGTATTTT
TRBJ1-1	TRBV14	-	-	CASSQESLGLLDTEAFF	TGTGCCAGCAGCCAAGAGTCCTTGGGTTTATTGGACACTGAAGCTTTCTTT
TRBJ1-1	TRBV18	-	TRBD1	CASSPEGQRMNTEAFF	TGTGCCAGCTCACCAGAGGGACAGAGGATGAACACTGAAGCTTTCTTT
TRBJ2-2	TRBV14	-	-	CASSQEILAFANTGELFF	TGTGCCAGCAGCCAAGAGATACTAGCCTTCGCGAACACCGGGGAGCTGTTTTTT
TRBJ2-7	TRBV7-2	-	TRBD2	CASSLLAGSNYEQYF	TGTGCCAGCAGCCTACTAGCGGGCTCGAACTACGAGCAGTACTTC
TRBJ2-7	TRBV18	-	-	CASSPDGSYEQYF	TGTGCCAGCTCACCCGACGGTTCCTACGAGCAGTACTTC
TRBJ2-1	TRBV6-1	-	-	CASGTLQSYNEQFF	TGTGCCAGCGGTACCCTACAGTCATACAATGAGCAGTTCTTC
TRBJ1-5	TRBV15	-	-	CATSRDKKRGQPQHF	TGTGCCACCAGCAGAGACAAGAAACGAGGTCAGCCCCAGCATTTT
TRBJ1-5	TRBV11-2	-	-	CASSGEGNQPQHF	TGTGCCAGCAGCGGAGAGGGCAATCAGCCCCAGCATTTT
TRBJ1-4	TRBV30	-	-	CAWRTYDGNEKLFF	TGTGCCTGGAGAACATATGACGGTAATGAAAAACTGTTTTTT
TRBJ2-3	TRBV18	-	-	CASSRLYTDTQYF	TGTGCCAGCTCGCGACTCTACACAGATACGCAGTATTTT
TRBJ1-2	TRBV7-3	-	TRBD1	CASSFPRTGHGYTF	TGTGCCAGCAGCTTCCCCCGGACAGGGCACGGCTACACCTTC
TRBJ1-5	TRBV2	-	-	CASSEIPNQPQHF	TGTGCCAGCAGCGAAATACCTAATCAGCCCCAGCATTTT
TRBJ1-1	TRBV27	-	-	CASRFNRVPDTEAFF	TGTGCCAGCAGGTTTAACAGGGTGCCGGACACTGAAGCTTTCTTT
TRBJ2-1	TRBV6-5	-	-	CASSYSMGWEQFF	TGTGCCAGCAGTTACTCGATGGGATGGGAGCAGTTCTTC
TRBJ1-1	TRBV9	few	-	CASSVGAGTEAFF	TGTGCCAGCAGCGTAGGGGCTGGCACTGAAGCTTTCTTT
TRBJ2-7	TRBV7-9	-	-	CASSPSGGPTYEQYF	TGTGCCAGCAGTCCCTCAGGAGGGCCAACCTACGAGCAGTACTTC
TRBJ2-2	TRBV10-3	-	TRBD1	CAIRRGTGGDTGELFF	TGTGCCATCAGACGTGGGACAGGGGGGGACACCGGGGAGCTGTTTTTT
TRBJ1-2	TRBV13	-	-	CASSRGNYGYTF	TGTGCCAGCAGTCGGGGAAACTATGGCTACACCTTC
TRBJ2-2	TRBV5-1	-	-	CASSWTGLGEAGELFF	TGCGCCAGCAGCTGGACAGGACTAGGGGAAGCCGGGGAGCTGTTTTTT
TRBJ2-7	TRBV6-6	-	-	CASSASYEQYF	TGTGCCAGCAGTGCCTCCTACGAGCAGTACTTC
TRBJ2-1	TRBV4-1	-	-	CASSQYFDQTDEQFF	TGCGCCAGCAGCCAATATTTTGACCAGACGGATGAGCAGTTCTTC
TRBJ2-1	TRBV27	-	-	CASSWGTWQFF	TGTGCCAGCAGTTGGGGGACATGGCAGTTCTTC